These T cell receptor beta chains were read from a single sample in a study of CD8+ T cells in alopecia areata. Repertoires were generated with immunoSEQ multiplex PCR, while TCRdb's copy carries only in-frame clones and drops some. The sample records roughly 180,000 clones, more than 60% being singletons. The starting material was CD4+ T cells sorted from blood, obtained at week 0. These receptors all stem from a human donor with alopecia areata. Both conserved end residues are part of each CDR3. The order of the fields is J gene, V gene, clone size, D gene, CDR3 protein, CDR3 DNA. A D gene is named only where the DNA matches it firmly. Size tells how often a clone was seen (once, few, many) or the class of an expanded clone, and some rows leave it out.

j_call: TRBJ1-1
v_call: TRBV5-6
clone_size: -
d_call: -
cdr3_aa: CASSFLEGYLAEAFF
cdr3_nt: TGTGCCAGCAGCTTTTTGGAGGGCTACCTAGCGGAAGCTTTCTTT

j_call: TRBJ2-7
v_call: TRBV5-1
clone_size: -
d_call: TRBD2
cdr3_aa: CASSKTSGYEQYF
cdr3_nt: TGCGCCAGCAGCAAGACTAGCGGCTACGAGCAGTACTTC

j_call: TRBJ2-5
v_call: TRBV12-5
clone_size: -
d_call: TRBD1
cdr3_aa: CASGLAPGQQETQYF
cdr3_nt: TGTGCTAGTGGTTTGGCCCCGGGACAGCAAGAGACCCAGTACTTC

j_call: TRBJ2-4
v_call: TRBV19
clone_size: -
d_call: -
cdr3_aa: CASSIGNIQYF
cdr3_nt: TGTGCCAGTAGTATTGGGAACATTCAGTACTTC

j_call: TRBJ2-5
v_call: TRBV9
clone_size: once
d_call: TRBD2
cdr3_aa: CASSVSGGVETQYF
cdr3_nt: TGTGCCAGCAGCGTATCGGGAGGGGTCGAGACCCAGTACTTC

j_call: TRBJ2-1
v_call: TRBV29-1
clone_size: -
d_call: TRBD2
cdr3_aa: CSVARLAGFYNEQFF
cdr3_nt: TGCAGCGTTGCCCGACTAGCGGGGTTCTACAATGAGCAGTTCTTC

j_call: TRBJ2-7
v_call: TRBV27
clone_size: -
d_call: -
cdr3_aa: CASSLSPGGSQYF
cdr3_nt: TGTGCCAGCAGTTTATCTCCAGGGGGGTCGCAGTACTTC

j_call: TRBJ1-1
v_call: TRBV5-4
clone_size: few
d_call: -
cdr3_aa: CASSLERPGMNTEAFF
cdr3_nt: TGTGCCAGCAGCTTGGAGCGCCCGGGAATGAACACTGAAGCTTTCTTT

j_call: TRBJ2-7
v_call: TRBV27
clone_size: -
d_call: TRBD1
cdr3_aa: CASSSPGTGTYEQYF
cdr3_nt: TGTGCCAGCAGTTCACCCGGGACAGGGACCTACGAGCAGTACTTC

j_call: TRBJ2-1
v_call: TRBV29-1
clone_size: few
d_call: TRBD2
cdr3_aa: CSVKGLAGLGEQFF
cdr3_nt: TGCAGCGTTAAGGGACTAGCGGGACTAGGCGAGCAGTTCTTC

j_call: TRBJ2-3
v_call: TRBV29-1
clone_size: -
d_call: -
cdr3_aa: CSVDPLADTQYF
cdr3_nt: TGCAGCGTTGACCCACTGGCAGATACGCAGTATTTT

j_call: TRBJ1-5
v_call: TRBV2
clone_size: few
d_call: TRBD1
cdr3_aa: CASRTGPSNQPQHF
cdr3_nt: TGTGCCAGCAGGACAGGGCCCTCCAATCAGCCCCAGCATTTT

j_call: TRBJ2-7
v_call: TRBV29-1
clone_size: few
d_call: TRBD2
cdr3_aa: CSVVRGSYEQYF
cdr3_nt: TGCAGCGTTGTGCGGGGGAGCTACGAGCAGTACTTC

j_call: TRBJ2-2
v_call: TRBV10-3
clone_size: -
d_call: -
cdr3_aa: CATGTRTGELFF
cdr3_nt: TGTGCCACAGGGACGAGGACCGGGGAGCTGTTTTTT

j_call: TRBJ1-1
v_call: TRBV29-1
clone_size: once
d_call: -
cdr3_aa: CSVSSRASLEAFF
cdr3_nt: TGCAGCGTTTCATCCAGAGCCTCGCTTGAAGCTTTCTTT

j_call: TRBJ1-1
v_call: TRBV4-3
clone_size: few
d_call: TRBD1
cdr3_aa: CASSQRDRGLNTEAFF
cdr3_nt: TGCGCCAGCAGTCAACGGGACAGGGGACTGAACACTGAAGCTTTCTTT

j_call: TRBJ2-7
v_call: TRBV19
clone_size: -
d_call: -
cdr3_aa: CASSQTRFTYEQYF
cdr3_nt: TGTGCCAGTAGTCAGACCAGGTTTACCTACGAGCAGTACTTC

j_call: TRBJ1-5
v_call: TRBV19
clone_size: -
d_call: -
cdr3_aa: CASTRLGGSSNQPQHF
cdr3_nt: TGTGCCAGTACCAGACTAGGGGGTAGTAGCAATCAGCCCCAGCATTTT

j_call: TRBJ1-5
v_call: TRBV29-1
clone_size: -
d_call: -
cdr3_aa: CSVGGGSNQPQHF
cdr3_nt: TGCAGCGTGGGCGGGGGGAGCAATCAGCCCCAGCATTTT

j_call: TRBJ1-1
v_call: TRBV25-1
clone_size: -
d_call: -
cdr3_aa: CASSALGTNTEAFF
cdr3_nt: TGTGCCAGCAGTGCTCTAGGGACGAACACTGAAGCTTTCTTT

j_call: TRBJ1-2
v_call: TRBV30
clone_size: once
d_call: TRBD1
cdr3_aa: CASSGTGGFGYTF
cdr3_nt: TGTGCCTCGAGCGGGACAGGGGGATTTGGCTACACCTTC

j_call: TRBJ2-7
v_call: TRBV2
clone_size: -
d_call: -
cdr3_aa: CASTPRGSSYEQYF
cdr3_nt: TGTGCCAGCACCCCCCGTGGGAGCTCCTACGAGCAGTACTTC